This T cell receptor (beta chain) stems from a study of blood T cells in healthy people across ages. Alongside a J-beta primer mix, a sample-barcoded 5' primer served in a second PCR lasting about 7 to 11 cycles. The yield of each sample was at least 3 million CDR3-containing paired-end reads. MiXCR, applied by TCRdb to the 5' RACE reads, yields one record per CDR3 protein. The repertoire includes about 940,000 distinct CDR3 sequences, about 48% of them detected once, and 13% sits in the top ten. Isolated PBMCs totaled at least 6.5 million in each sample. Per sample, at least 5 micrograms of total RNA were extracted. The sample holds a few counts of this clonotype. The clonotype originates from a man between 25 and 39 years old in good health. Sequencing was performed on blood.

The CDR3 DNA reads TGTGCCAGCAGCCCACAGGACAGGGGCGCAAGAAAGCAGTACTTC. As protein: CASSPQDRGARKQYF. V and J are TRBV5-4 and TRBJ2-7, with TRBD1 matching 9 bases. Germline CDR1 reads SGHNT; CDR2 reads YYREEE (reference sequence). The ends lost 4 bases at V and 8 bases at J; junction bases unmatched: 13. The CDR3 extends over 15 amino acids.